These 24 T cell receptor beta chains share one sample of origin, sequenced in a study of T cell repertoires in cytomegalovirus infection. MiXCR was run by TCRdb on the reads, yielding one entry per CDR3 protein. The sample yields fewer than 200,000 distinct CDR3 sequences, approximately 15% seen once. The specimen was PBMCs. Source of these receptors: a human donor in good health (CMV status not recorded). Some clones in this sample may be carry-over from other donors' samples.

The V call is TRBV6-5, the J call TRBJ1-1, with D uncertain. The V end was cut by 6 bases, the J end by 6 bases, with 11 bases between. This CDR3 contains 12 residues. Germline V gene data show CDR1 as MNHEY and CDR2 as SVGAGI. The CDR3 nucleotides are TGTGCCAGCAGCCGTGGGCCTTCTGAAGCTTTCTTT. This gives the protein CASSRGPSEAFF.

This clonotype showed up just a few times. The chain recombines TRBV4-2 with TRBJ2-5, with a tentative D call TRBD1 (5 bases). Trimming stripped 1 base from V and 0 bases from J, with 9 bases between. The length of the CDR3 is 15 residues. Germline V gene data show CDR1 as LGHNA and CDR2 as YNFKEQ. CDR3 sequence (DNA): TGTGCCAGCAGCCAAGGACAGTCCTACCAAGAGACCCAGTACTTC. This encodes CASSQGQSYQETQYF.

This clonotype was counted between two and nine times. The chain has TRBV19 and TRBJ1-2; tentative D call: TRBD1 (6 bases). The CDR3 is 17 amino acids. Germline CDR1 is LNHDA and CDR2 is SQIVND (reference sequence). V lost 7 bases and J 11 bases, leaving 32 bases between the germline ends. CDR3 DNA sequence: TGTGCCAGTACCAAGGGAGTTACCGGGACAACTACTAGGCGGTACACCTTC. Translated: CASTKGVTGTTTRRYTF.

This sequence joins TRBV13 and TRBJ1-4; D is perhaps TRBD1 (5 bases). The CDR3 totals 12 residues. V shed 5 bases and J shed 15 bases, with 16 bases lying between them. Germline-derived CDR1 and CDR2 are PRHDT and FYEKMQ (reference sequence). The DNA for the CDR3 is TGTGCCAGCAGCCTTATTGGACAAGAGGTGTTTTTT. Amino acid sequence: CASSLIGQEVFF.

This clonotype has just a few counts. The chain combines TRBV30 with TRBJ2-1; no reliable D call. Germline V gene lookup returns CDR1 GTSNPN and CDR2 SVGIG (reference sequence). V lost 3 bases, J lost 8 bases, and 17 bases lay in between. The CDR3 runs to 14 residues. CDR3 nucleotides: TGTGCCTGGAGGGATCGACTCTACTGGCATGAGCAGTTCTTC. Translated, it gives CAWRDRLYWHEQFF.

This clonotype was picked up a small number of times. The chain has TRBV6-5 and TRBJ2-3; D is ambiguous. The CDR3 is 13 residues long. V lost 7 bases to trimming and J lost 5 bases, with 13 bases between them. Germline CDR1 reads MNHEY; CDR2 reads SVGAGI. CDR3 loop: CASKMTPVDTQYF. The CDR3, as DNA: TGTGCCAGCAAGATGACCCCCGTAGATACGCAGTATTTT.

V usage is TRBV15 and J usage is TRBJ2-5, with 12 bases aligning to TRBD2. The V and J ends lost 7 bases and 4 bases, in that order; junction bases with no gene match: 10. From germline, CDR1 is LNHNV and CDR2 YYDKDF (reference sequence). The CDR3 loop spans 16 amino acids. CDR3 residues: CATTERGLAGLETQYF. CDR3 nucleotide sequence: TGTGCCACCACCGAAAGGGGACTAGCGGGTTTAGAGACCCAGTACTTC.

This clonotype was recorded many times. The genes are TRBV12-3 or TRBV12-4 and TRBJ1-1; D is unresolved. The CDR3 is made up of 12 amino acids. V lost 6 bases, J lost 10 bases, and 15 bases lay in between. Here the CDR3 reads CASRRLTMGAFF. Here the CDR3 DNA reads TGTGCCAGCAGACGACTCACCATGGGAGCTTTCTTT.

This clonotype has more than one count but fewer than ten. In DNA, the CDR3 is TGTGCCAGCAGAAGGGGGGGAGGCGCGGGGAATGAGCAGTTCTTC. Amino acid sequence: CASRRGGGAGNEQFF. The V call is TRBV7-6, the J call TRBJ2-1, with D possibly being TRBD2 (7 bases). The V end lost 6 bases, the J end lost 7 bases, and 19 bases lay between the germline ends. CDR3 length equals 15 residues. Germline V gene data show CDR1 as SGHVS and CDR2 as FNYEAQ.

At least ten counts were recorded for this clonotype. This chain links TRBV12-3 or TRBV12-4 with TRBJ1-1, with 8 bases that match TRBD1. J gave up 4 bases and V 6 bases, and 7 bases lay outside the gene matches. The CDR3 runs to 14 residues. The CDR3 is CASRPGQAVTEAFF. Written as DNA, the CDR3 is TGTGCCAGCAGGCCGGGACAGGCGGTCACTGAAGCTTTCTTT.

The chain couples TRBV7-3 to TRBJ2-7; TRBD1 matches at 9 bases. The CDR3 length is 16 residues. The V gene's germline CDR1 is SGHTA and CDR2 FQGTGA. Unmatched junction bases numbered 11, after V lost 3 bases and J lost 5 bases. The CDR3 sequence: CASSFTGGRVVDEQYF. DNA of the CDR3: TGTGCCAGCAGCTTCACAGGGGGCCGTGTCGTCGACGAGCAGTACTTC.

This clonotype was seen at least ten times. V is TRBV7-3 and J is TRBJ2-3; TRBD1 aligns across 7 bases. Looked up from germline, CDR1 is SGHTA and CDR2 is FQGTGA. This CDR3 is built from 15 residues. V shed 4 bases, J shed 0 bases, and the junction held 4 bases outside the gene matches. CDR3 loop: CASSSRGRSTDTQYF. The CDR3 DNA follows: TGTGCCAGCAGCTCCAGGGGGAGAAGCACAGATACGCAGTATTTT.

This chain links TRBV20-1 with TRBJ2-1; TRBD1 aligns across 8 bases. Germline assignment: CDR1 DFQATT and CDR2 SNEGSKA (reference sequence). The CDR3 totals 16 residues. Losses at the gene ends were 2 bases for V and 5 bases for J; bases not matched to a gene: 11. CDR3 coding DNA: TGCAGTGCTAGAACAGGGGGTAAAAAAGCGGACAATGAGCAGTTCTTC. Its protein product is CSARTGGKKADNEQFF.

The CDR3, as DNA: TGTGCCAGTACTGGGACCCCCAACAGTCTCTCCCAGCATTTT. This codes for CASTGTPNSLSQHF. V and J are TRBV19 and TRBJ1-5, with a possible D match to TRBD1 (5 bases). V was pared by 7 bases and J by 11 bases, with 21 bases between. The germline CDR1 and CDR2 sequences are LNHDA and SQIVND (reference sequence). This CDR3 is built from 14 residues.

This clonotype came up many times. This chain connects TRBV12-3 or TRBV12-4 to TRBJ2-3, with a tentative D call TRBD2 (5 bases). V was cut by 1 base and J by 6 bases, with 11 bases left in between. The CDR3 extends over 14 amino acids. CDR3 residues: CASSLGGVGDTQYF. In DNA form, the CDR3 reads TGTGCCAGCAGTTTAGGGGGAGTGGGTGATACGCAGTATTTT.

The table lists this clonotype with a few counts. The chain uses TRBV7-9 and TRBJ1-2, with a tentative D call TRBD1 (5 bases). V shed 0 bases and J shed 7 bases, with 15 bases lying between them. CDR1 and CDR2 (germline): SEHNR, FQNEAQ (reference sequence). CDR3 length: 15 amino acids. Here the CDR3 DNA reads TGTGCCAGCAGCTTAGCATCAATACAGGCTCTTGGCTACACCTTC. Translation: CASSLASIQALGYTF.

Only a few counts were recorded for this clonotype. The genes are TRBV28 and TRBJ2-3, with 14 bases that match TRBD2. Per germline, CDR1 MDHEN and CDR2 SYDVKM. CDR3 size: 17 residues. V gave up 4 bases and J gave up 2 bases; unmatched junction bases: 5. DNA for the CDR3: TGTGCCAGCAGTTCCCGACTAGCGGGAGGGCTCACAGATACGCAGTATTTT. Translation: CASSSRLAGGLTDTQYF.

This clonotype was observed a single time. The rearrangement joins TRBV5-1 to TRBJ1-1; 8 nucleotides agree with TRBD1. CDR3 length equals 16 residues. Looked up from germline, CDR1 is SGHRS and CDR2 is YFSETQ. V gave up 7 bases and J gave up 0 bases; unmatched junction bases: 11. CDR3 sequence: CASGTLAGGLNTEAFF. The CDR3 region has the DNA TGCGCCAGCGGAACCCTTGCAGGGGGCTTGAACACTGAAGCTTTCTTT.

The rearrangement uses TRBV19 and TRBJ2-6; a possible D gene is TRBD1 (5 bases). From germline, CDR1 is LNHDA and CDR2 SQIVND (reference sequence). The CDR3 runs 17 residues. V shed 6 bases and J shed 0 bases, with 15 bases lying between them. The CDR3 DNA is TGTGCCAGTAGCCGAACAGGCATCATCTCTGGGGCCAACGTCCTGACTTTC. Encoded protein: CASSRTGIISGANVLTF.

The J gene is TRBJ2-3, the V gene TRBV20-1, with 12 bases identical to TRBD2. V lost 3 bases, J lost 6 bases, and 7 bases stayed unmatched. Germline V gene sequence: CDR1 DFQATT, CDR2 SNEGSKA (reference sequence). This CDR3 spans 15 amino acids. CDR3: CSARPSGRAWDTQYF. CDR3 DNA sequence: TGCAGTGCTAGGCCTAGCGGGAGGGCCTGGGATACGCAGTATTTT.

This clonotype has a handful of counts. This chain joins TRBV19 and TRBJ2-1; D may be TRBD1 (6 bases). Trimming removed 1 base at V and 4 bases at J, with 14 bases between. This CDR3 region has 16 residues. Germline CDR1 reads LNHDA; CDR2 reads SQIVND (reference sequence). The CDR3 DNA sequence: TGTGCCAGTAGTATAGCTCGGACAGCGACTTACAATGAGCAGTTCTTC. Translated, it gives CASSIARTATYNEQFF. The whole variable domain, remainder taken from reference TRBV19 and TRBJ2-1, is DGGITQSPKYLFRKEGQNVTLSCEQNLNHDAMYWYRQDPGQGLRLIYYSQIVNDFQKGDIAEGYSVSREKKESFPLTVTSAQKNPTAFYLCASSIARTATYNEQFFGPGTRLTVL.

The table lists this clonotype with a few counts. V and J are TRBV6-6 and TRBJ2-5, with D perhaps TRBD1 (6 bases). The CDR3 sequence is 16 residues long. Per the germline V gene, CDR1 is MNHNY and CDR2 is SVGAGI (reference sequence). Trimming removed 6 bases from V and 1 base from J, with 18 bases in between. The CDR3 protein is CASSPHLRDIQETQYF. The DNA for the CDR3 is TGTGCCAGCAGCCCTCATCTCCGGGACATCCAAGAGACCCAGTACTTC.

This clonotype has at least ten counts. The chain links TRBV7-2 to TRBJ1-5; 9 nucleotides match TRBD1. The junction had 4 bases not matched to a gene; V was cut back by 5 bases and J by 5 bases. The germline V gene encodes CDR1 SGHTA and CDR2 FQGNSA. The CDR3 is made up of 14 amino acids. The CDR3 DNA reads TGTGCCAGCAGCCTTGACAGGGGGTATCAGCCCCAGCATTTT. It encodes CASSLDRGYQPQHF.

The rearrangement links TRBV28 to TRBJ2-3; the D gene is possibly TRBD1 (6 bases). Trimming cost V 4 bases and J 0 bases, with 17 bases left between them. This CDR3 contains 17 residues. The germline CDR1 and CDR2 sequences are MDHEN and SYDVKM. For the CDR3, the DNA is TGTGCCAGCAGTTCGTTTCCCTGGACAGCAAGCACAGATACGCAGTATTTT. This sequence encodes CASSSFPWTASTDTQYF.